Following are 10 T cell receptor beta chains from one sample sequenced in a study of T cell repertoires in aging, cancer and after chemotherapy (dated by TCRdb to 2018 to 2020). Sequencing was performed on an Illumina MiSeq. Multiplex touch-down PCR with a mixed TRB-A/B primer pool was used to amplify rearranged TRB sequences covering the V, D and J segments. Through fastp at Q25 and MiXCR, TCRdb rebuilt clones from the public reads, retaining in-frame beta chains. One record per CDR3 amino acid sequence lists the most common genes and DNA. This sample holds about 9,800 distinct CDR3 sequences; roughly 37% were observed only once. The ten biggest clones cover 9.9% of the sample. Genomic DNA extracted from peripheral blood, rather than sorted cells or RNA, was used as the source for amplification of TCR beta rearrangements. Sequences were obtained from blood. These receptors originate from a human donor in good health.

This clonotype has more than one count but fewer than ten. The chain joins TRBV12-3 or TRBV12-4 to TRBJ1-2; D call uncertain. This CDR3 has 16 residues. Trimming pared 1 base from V and 4 bases from J, leaving 16 bases between. CDR3 sequence reads: CASSLDRSESFYGYTF. In DNA form, the CDR3 reads TGTGCCAGCAGTTTAGATCGGTCAGAATCATTCTATGGCTACACCTTC.

This sequence joins TRBV7-2 and TRBJ2-3, with a possible D match to TRBD2 (6 bases). CDR1 and CDR2 from the germline V gene are SGHTA and FQGNSA. V lost 3 bases to trimming and J lost 0 bases, with 13 bases between them. The CDR3 is 16 amino acids. The CDR3, as DNA: TGTGCCAGCAGCTTCGGCGGGAAGCAAAGCACAGATACGCAGTATTTT. It codes for CASSFGGKQSTDTQYF. Variable domain in full (rest from reference TRBV7-2 and TRBJ2-3): GAGVSQSPSNKVTEKGKDVELRCDPISGHTALYWYRQSLGQGLEFLIYFQGNSAPDKSGLPSDRFSAERTGGSVSTLTIQRTQQEDSAVYLCASSFGGKQSTDTQYFGPGTRLTVL.

The chain employs TRBV12-3 or TRBV12-4 and TRBJ2-3; the D call may be TRBD1 or TRBD2 (5 bases each). Trimming left V 2 bases short and J 2 bases short, with 11 bases between. This CDR3 spans 15 amino acids. Here the CDR3 DNA reads TGTGCCAGCAGTTTAAATAAGGGGACCACAGATACGCAGTATTTT. Translating gives CASSLNKGTTDTQYF.

V usage is TRBV7-2 and J usage is TRBJ2-2; D may be TRBD1 (8 bases). The germline gives CDR1 SGHTA, CDR2 FQGNSA. The ends were cut back, 1 base at V and 4 bases at J, with 13 bases in the middle. The CDR3 covers 16 residues. CDR3 in amino acids: CASSLDRGGITGELFF. The DNA of the CDR3 is TGTGCCAGCAGCTTAGACAGGGGGGGTATCACCGGGGAGCTGTTTTTT.

The chain has TRBV6-5 and TRBJ2-1; D is perhaps TRBD1 (5 bases). The ends were cut back, 8 bases at V and 8 bases at J, with 19 bases in the middle. CDR1 MNHEY and CDR2 SVGAGI come from the germline V gene. The CDR3 length is 14 residues. In DNA, the CDR3 is TGTGCCAGCCTCCCCCCTTGGGGCGGCCATGAGCAGTTCTTC. Translating gives CASLPPWGGHEQFF.

The chain recombines TRBV28 with TRBJ1-4; 9 positions match TRBD1. Germline V gene sequence: CDR1 MDHEN, CDR2 SYDVKM. After removal of 5 bases from V and 4 bases from J, the junction contained 5 bases not matched to a gene. There are 15 residues in the CDR3. The CDR3 nucleotides are TGTGCCAGCAGTCCACCGACAGGGGGTAATGAAAAACTGTTTTTT. Its translation is CASSPPTGGNEKLFF.

This clonotype ranks as large (0.1 to 1%). V usage is TRBV29-1 and J usage is TRBJ2-1; maybe TRBD2 (5 bases). This CDR3 spans 12 amino acids. Per germline, CDR1 SQVTM and CDR2 ANQGSEA. Trimming shortened V by 7 bases and J by 7 bases, and 14 bases separated the two germline ends. CDR3 nucleotides: TGCAGCGGGACTCGTGTAGGGAATGAGCAGTTCTTC. Protein: CSGTRVGNEQFF.

By share, this clonotype ranks as medium-sized (0.01 to 0.1%). The chain couples TRBV6-1 to TRBJ2-7; 11 bases are shared with TRBD1. The CDR3 contains 15 residues. Germline V gives CDR1 MNHNS, CDR2 SASEGT. The V gene end was trimmed by 7 bases and the J gene end by 2 bases; junction bases not matched to a gene: 7. The CDR3: CASTAGQGAPYEQYF. The CDR3 region has the DNA TGTGCCAGCACCGCAGGACAGGGGGCACCCTACGAGCAGTACTTC.

The chain recombines TRBV18 with TRBJ2-5; possibly TRBD1 for D (5 bases). Germline V CDR1 and CDR2: KGHSH, LQKENI. With 6 bases removed from V and 4 bases from J, the gap between germline ends came to 15 bases. The CDR3 has 14 amino acids. CDR3 DNA sequence: TGTGCCAGCTCGATCCGCCAGGGCCGAGAGACCCAGTACTTC. Translating gives CASSIRQGRETQYF.

The genes are TRBV5-6 and TRBJ2-1, with D tentatively TRBD1 or TRBD2 (5 bases each). This CDR3 region has 15 residues. The germline V gene encodes CDR1 SGHDT and CDR2 YYEEEE. Trimming took off 2 bases at V and 0 bases at J, with 9 bases between the two ends. The CDR3 nucleotides are TGTGCCAGCAGCTTCTGGGGGAGCTCCTACAATGAGCAGTTCTTC. Protein: CASSFWGSSYNEQFF.